Only a few counts were recorded for the clone carrying this T cell receptor (beta chain). Its matching antigen is unknown. The CDR3 covers 14 residues. After removal of 6 bases from V and 4 bases from J, the junction contained 8 bases not matched to a gene. Per the germline V gene, CDR1 is MDHEN and CDR2 is SYDVKM. This record belongs to a study of T cells in Graves' hyperthyroidism and ophthalmopathy. Study details: Peripheral blood collection took place at initial diagnosis, before any treatment.

Researchers amplified the TCR beta CDR3 regions from RNA transcripts. The TCR CDR3 was amplified in a first-round RT-PCR using the HTBI primer set. TCRdb processed the multiplex PCR reads anew with MiXCR; each CDR3 protein has one entry. The data show about half a million distinct CDR3 sequences, approximately 25% seen once. Overall study findings and caveats: Ophthalmopathy was told apart from stable hyperthyroidism by a 13 V-J model.

This chain connects TRBV28 to TRBJ2-7; 8 bases match TRBD1. Sequencing was carried out using blood. The TCR sequence derives from a woman in her 30s with Graves' ophthalmopathy. CDR3 bases: TGTGCCAGCAGAAACAGGGGGTCGCGGTACGAGCAGTACTTC. Protein: CASRNRGSRYEQYF.